This T cell receptor (beta chain) was found in a study of CD8 T cells in Susac syndrome (dated by TCRdb to the late 2010s). As for the study more broadly: Of the Susac syndrome patients who were sequenced, roughly six had clinically active disease and 8 or 9 were in clinical remission. Susac syndrome patients were therapy-naive, on corticosteroids (some also receiving IVIg), or on IVIg alone at blood withdrawal. Whether CD8+ T cell activation and differentiation in Susac syndrome was antigen driven was tested using repertoire sequencing. On the study overall, not on this receptor specifically: The number of individuals in the TCR sequencing and HLA analysis was recognized as being relatively small. In patients with Susac syndrome, the CD4+ T cell repertoire showed no detectable clonal expansion.

High-throughput TCR beta sequencing profiled peripheral blood CD8+ and CD4+ T cells from healthy donors, Susac syndrome patients and multiple sclerosis patients. The Susac syndrome patients fulfilled recently defined diagnostic criteria for either definite or probable disease. Bulk CD8+ and CD4+ T cells were purified by magnetic negative isolation, while CD8+ TEMRA cells were enriched using FACS. Blood was drawn into EDTA tubes, processed within 24 hours, and PBMCs were isolated by density gradient centrifugation. PBMCs destined for TCR sequencing were cryopreserved in liquid nitrogen and later thawed in a 37 °C water bath. The sorted or isolated CD4+, CD8+ and CD8+ TEMRA cells reached a purity of at least 90%. As regards this clonotype: What antigen it recognizes has not been identified. No much larger clone is present one base from it, and per-base qualities are unavailable.

Taken from cysteine to phenylalanine, the CDR3 has 12 residues. Just CDR3 DNA is preserved here, 36 bases in frame from base 1. V gives up 3 bases and J gives up 5 bases, and the segment between their germline ends measures 5 bases. The germline V gene supplies CDR1 KGHSH and CDR2 LQKENI. RNA was extracted using the RNeasy kit, and about 0.5 to 1 microgram was reverse transcribed with random hexamers. The immunoSEQ multiplex PCR assay, which covers 54 Vbeta and 13 Jbeta segments, was used to amplify TCR beta CDR3 regions. To correct PCR amplification bias, a synthetic template baseline was used for both primer optimization and computational correction. For the original study's pipeline: Reads were annotated to V, D and J genes per IMGT and analyzed with immunoSEQ Analyzer, keeping only productive sequences. Clonality was computed as one minus Shannon entropy normalized by log2 of the number of productive unique sequences. For each patient and control, public and private clones were evaluated within the 100 most prevalent clones. A clone was defined as Susac-specific if it was absent from the healthy and MS cohorts, from some 1,100 published viral clones and from other ImmuneACCESS disease sequences. TCRdb's own reprocessing of the public reads used fastp at Q25 and MiXCR and kept productive beta chains. Merged by CDR3 protein, the rows form single entries marked with the most common genes and DNA. Here the V and J calls rest on TCRdb's processing, not on the authors' analysis. This sample is represented by around 200,000 distinct CDR3 sequences; approximately 96% of them were singletons. The ten largest clones add up to approximately 0.1% of the sample.

The receptor was derived from a human donor with Susac syndrome. Sequenced sample: CD4+ T cells from PBMCs. Rearrangement joined TRBV18 to TRBJ1-5, with TRBD1 perhaps the D gene, on 5 matching bases. The DNA is as follows: TGTGCCAGCTCACCGGGGGATCAGCCCCAGCATTTT. This is translated as CASSPGDQPQHF.